Sequencing of this T cell receptor (beta chain) was carried out in a study of T cells in Graves' hyperthyroidism and ophthalmopathy. Whole-study results and caveats: A 13 V-J signature model discriminated ophthalmopathy versus stable hyperthyroidism. The majority of expanded thyroid clonotypes above 0.001 also appeared in blood.

This clonotype was observed many times. The antigen remains undetermined. The CDR3 regions of TCR beta were amplified from RNA transcripts. The HTBI primer set was used in a first-round RT-PCR of the TCR CDR3. TCRdb re-derived calls from the multiplex PCR reads in MiXCR, one entry per CDR3 protein. The sample gives hundreds of thousands of distinct CDR3 sequences, about 25% of which show up once; 30% to 40% is in the top ten. Patients were excluded because of uncontrolled infection, other autoimmune disease, pregnancy or lactation. Thyroid ultrasound, orbital computed tomography, clinical symptoms, and serum thyroxine and TRAb underpinned diagnoses. Trimming took 8 bases from V and 4 from J, leaving 20 bases between them. Germline V gives CDR1 SEHNR, CDR2 FQNEAQ (reference sequence). This CDR3 spans 15 amino acids.

The clonotype was recovered from a woman aged 40 to 50 with Graves' ophthalmopathy. Sequences were obtained from blood. V gene TRBV7-9 combines with J gene TRBJ2-5; the D gene is possibly TRBD2 (6 bases). CDR3 sequence (DNA): TGTGCCAGCTATCTCCTATCCGGGAGCCCAGAGACCCAGTACTTC. This translates into CASYLLSGSPETQYF.